This TCR beta chain was recovered during a study of blood T cell repertoires in COVID-19. Study-level information: T cells, B-cell-depleted T cells, or PBMCs provided the cDNA or gDNA that served as material.

In the authors' workflow: From reference gene primer amplification, estimates of nucleated cell counts were derived. Assay used: immunoSEQ multiplex PCR; TCRdb lists only in-frame clones, some missing. V, J and clone size reflect that table, while D and trimming were determined from the DNA. Among some 60,000 clones listed, around nine tenths were seen once. The ends were cut back, 4 bases at V and 0 bases at J, with 11 bases in the middle. The CDR3 is 15 residues long. Germline values: CDR1 MGHRA, CDR2 YSYEKL. The V gene is TRBV4-1, the J gene TRBJ2-3; D gene uncertain. The sequenced material came from peripheral blood. This TCR derives from a man aged 55 to 70 with acute or convalescent COVID-19. CDR3 sequence: CASSPQAASTDTQYF. DNA for the CDR3: TGCGCCAGCAGCCCCCAGGCAGCTAGCACAGATACGCAGTATTTT.